The entry below gives a single TCR beta chain sequence along with its context. Sequencing was performed with immunoSEQ multiplex PCR; in TCRdb, only in-frame clones are kept and a portion is missing. The sample includes about 97,000 clones, 95% to 97% of them seen just once. Deletions cut 10 bases from V and 8 bases from J, with 14 bases between. The CDR3 is made up of 11 amino acids. The V gene's germline CDR1 is SNHLY and CDR2 FYNNEI. This specimen belongs to a study of technical replicates of blood from several donors. This TCR came from a human donor in good health. The chain joins TRBV2 to TRBJ1-1, with D possibly matching TRBD1 (6 bases). Sequencing was carried out using T cells isolated from PBMCs. The CDR3 DNA follows: TGTGCCATCAGCAGGGGACACGAAGCTTTCTTT. Its protein is CAISRGHEAFF. Drawing the rest from reference TRBV2 and TRBJ1-1, the complete variable domain is EPEVTQTPSHQVTQMGQEVILRCVPISNHLYFYWYRQILGQKVEFLVSFYNNEISEKSEIFDDQFSVERPDGSNFTLKIRSTKLEDSAMYFCAISRGHEAFFGQGTRLTVV.